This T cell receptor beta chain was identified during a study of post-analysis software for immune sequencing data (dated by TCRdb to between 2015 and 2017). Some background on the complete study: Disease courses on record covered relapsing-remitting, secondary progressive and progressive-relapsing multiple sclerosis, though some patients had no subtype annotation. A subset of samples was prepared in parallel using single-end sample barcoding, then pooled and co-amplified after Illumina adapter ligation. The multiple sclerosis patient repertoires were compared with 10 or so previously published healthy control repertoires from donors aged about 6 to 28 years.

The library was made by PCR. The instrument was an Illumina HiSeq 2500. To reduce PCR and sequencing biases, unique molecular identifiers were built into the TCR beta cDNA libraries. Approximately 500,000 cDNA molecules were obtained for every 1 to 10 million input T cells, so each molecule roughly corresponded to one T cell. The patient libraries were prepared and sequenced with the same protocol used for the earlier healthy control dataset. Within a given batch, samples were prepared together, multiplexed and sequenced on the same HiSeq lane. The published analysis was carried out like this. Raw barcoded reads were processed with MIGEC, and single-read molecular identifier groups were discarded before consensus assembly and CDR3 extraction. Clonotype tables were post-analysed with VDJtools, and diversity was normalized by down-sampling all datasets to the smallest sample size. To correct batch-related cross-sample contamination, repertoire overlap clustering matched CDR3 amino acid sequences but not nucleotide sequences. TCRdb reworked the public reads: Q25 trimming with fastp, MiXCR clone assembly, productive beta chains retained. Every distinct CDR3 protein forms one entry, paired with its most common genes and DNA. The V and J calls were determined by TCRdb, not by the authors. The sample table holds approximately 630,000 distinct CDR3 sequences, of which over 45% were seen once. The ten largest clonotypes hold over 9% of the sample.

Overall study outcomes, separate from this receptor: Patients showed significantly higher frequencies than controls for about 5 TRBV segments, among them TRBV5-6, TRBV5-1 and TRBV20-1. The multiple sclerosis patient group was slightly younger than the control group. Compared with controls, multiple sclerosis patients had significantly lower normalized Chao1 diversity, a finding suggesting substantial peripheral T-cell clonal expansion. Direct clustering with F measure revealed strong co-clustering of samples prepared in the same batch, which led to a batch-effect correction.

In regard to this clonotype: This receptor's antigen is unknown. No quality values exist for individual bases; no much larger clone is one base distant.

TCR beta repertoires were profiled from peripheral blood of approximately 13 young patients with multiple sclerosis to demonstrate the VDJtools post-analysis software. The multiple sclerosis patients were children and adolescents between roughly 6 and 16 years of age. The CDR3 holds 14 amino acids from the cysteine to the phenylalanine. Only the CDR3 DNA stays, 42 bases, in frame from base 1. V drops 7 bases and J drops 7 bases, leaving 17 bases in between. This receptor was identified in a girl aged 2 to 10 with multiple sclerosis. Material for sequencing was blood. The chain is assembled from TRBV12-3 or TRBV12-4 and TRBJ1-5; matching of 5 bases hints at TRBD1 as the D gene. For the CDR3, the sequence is CASTRTGKGQPQHF. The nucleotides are TGTGCCAGCACCCGAACCGGGAAGGGGCAGCCCCAGCATTTT.